This T cell receptor (beta chain) came from a study of T cell responses to AZD1222 COVID-19 vaccine. Study-wide context: Doses given second, at about 4 or about 12 weeks, were pooled.

Study results and caveats: Rises in breadth and depth of Spike-specific TCRs came after two AZD1222 doses. Females outnumbered males among donors, who were mostly white British; clonal diversity was possibly underestimated.

To note about this clone: The antigen is undetermined.

V lost 4 bases, J lost 2 bases, and 6 bases stayed unmatched. This CDR3 contains 18 residues. Germline V gene sequence: CDR1 SGHVS, CDR2 FQNEAQ. Clones were sequenced by immunoSEQ multiplex PCR, and TCRdb holds only the in-frame ones, with some missing. The sample shows some 96,000 clones, about 87% of them seen only once. The receptor was derived from an adult in good health. This specimen consisted of peripheral blood, obtained on day 0 of AZD1222 vaccination. This rearrangement joins TRBV7-8 to TRBJ2-2; TRBD2 matches 14 bases. In DNA form, the CDR3 reads TGTGCCAGCAGCTGGCCGGGACTAGCGGGGGTAAACACCGGGGAGCTGTTTTTT. Translation: CASSWPGLAGVNTGELFF.